These 24 T cell receptor beta chains share one sample of origin, sequenced in a study of low-dose radiotherapy and immunotherapy resistance in tumors. Regarding time point: after trial treatment. The treatment here: LDRT plus nivolumab, ipilimumab, low-dose cyclophosphamide and aspirin (RACIN trial). With TRAV- and TRBV-specific primers, first-strand cDNA was made, covering the alpha and beta chains. For amplifying TCRs, the PCR ran for approximately 18 cycles with Phusion, which was used together with a constant-region primer and the adapter on the V primers. Each CDR3 protein is one row after TCRdb ran MiXCR on the reads. The sample lists almost 45,000 distinct CDR3 sequences, about 25% seen once, with about 9.5% in the top ten. Sequenced material: PBMCs, taken after low-dose radiotherapy plus immunotherapy. These receptor sequences come from a male donor with prostate cancer.

The chain joins TRBV6-2 or TRBV6-3 to TRBJ1-1; TRBD1 agrees at 7 bases. Germline CDR1 reads MNHEY; CDR2 reads SVGEGT. V lost 3 bases to trimming and J lost 1 base; unmatched junction nucleotides: 14. This CDR3 is 18 amino acids long. CDR3 sequence: CASSYSTGAVWRNTEAFF. CDR3 nucleotide sequence: TGTGCCAGCAGTTATTCTACAGGGGCGGTATGGCGGAACACTGAAGCTTTCTTT.

This clonotype was observed many times. The rearrangement joins TRBV5-1 to TRBJ2-7; the D gene could be TRBD1 or TRBD2 (5 bases each). In germline, CDR1 is SGHRS, CDR2 YFSETQ. The CDR3 sequence is 14 residues long. V was trimmed by 4 bases and J by 2 bases, leaving 13 bases between them. CDR3 in amino acids: CASSGEGRTYEQYF. The CDR3 coding sequence is TGCGCCAGCAGCGGAGAGGGGCGGACCTACGAGCAGTACTTC. The complete variable domain, with remaining parts taken from reference TRBV5-1 and TRBJ2-7, reads KAGVTQTPRYLIKTRGQQVTLSCSPISGHRSVSWYQQTPGQGLQFLFEYFSETQRNKGNFPGRFSGRQFSNSRSEMNVSTLELGDSALYLCASSGEGRTYEQYFGPGTRLTVT.

Many counts were recorded for this clonotype. The V and J genes are TRBV19 and TRBJ1-1, with D unclear. Trimming removed 7 bases at V and 0 bases at J, with 15 bases between. The CDR3 loop spans 15 amino acids. Germline-derived CDR1 and CDR2 are LNHDA and SQIVND (reference sequence). The CDR3 spells CASTSIGSMNTEAFF. The CDR3 DNA sequence: TGTGCCAGTACCTCCATCGGAAGCATGAACACTGAAGCTTTCTTT. Drawing the rest from reference TRBV19 and TRBJ1-1, the complete variable domain is DGGITQSPKYLFRKEGQNVTLSCEQNLNHDAMYWYRQDPGQGLRLIYYSQIVNDFQKGDIAEGYSVSREKKESFPLTVTSAQKNPTAFYLCASTSIGSMNTEAFFGQGTRLTVV.

Relative to its sample, this clonotype is medium-sized. This chain joins TRBV2 and TRBJ2-5; D gene ambiguous. Between the trimmed V and J ends, which lost 7 bases and 7 bases, there was a span of 13 bases. The CDR3 covers 12 residues. In germline, CDR1 is SNHLY, CDR2 FYNNEI. In DNA, the CDR3 is TGTGCCAGCACCGAACCCCGAGGGACCCAGTACTTC. Translation: CASTEPRGTQYF.

This clonotype has just a few counts. This chain connects TRBV6-2 or TRBV6-3 to TRBJ2-2, with TRBD2 matching over 11 bases. In germline, CDR1 is MNHEY, CDR2 SVGEGT. The CDR3 covers 13 residues. V lost 8 bases to trimming and J lost 4 bases; unmatched junction nucleotides: 0. Here the CDR3 reads CASGTSGTGELFF. In nucleotides, the CDR3 is TGTGCCAGCGGGACTAGCGGCACCGGGGAGCTGTTTTTT.

This clonotype was observed a handful of times. The chain recombines TRBV7-9 with TRBJ2-7; the D gene is possibly TRBD1 (6 bases). In germline, CDR1 is SEHNR, CDR2 FQNEAQ (reference sequence). The CDR3 sequence is 14 residues long. V was trimmed by 6 bases and J by 5 bases, leaving 17 bases between them. CDR3 residues: CASRFSQGHDEQYF. CDR3 sequence (DNA): TGTGCCAGCAGGTTTTCTCAGGGGCACGACGAGCAGTACTTC.

Ten or more counts support this clonotype. This rearrangement joins TRBV29-1 to TRBJ2-5; D is ambiguous. From germline, CDR1 is SQVTM and CDR2 ANQGSEA. With 6 bases removed from V and 5 bases from J, the gap between germline ends came to 7 bases. The CDR3 consists of 10 residues. CDR3 nucleotides: TGCAGCGTGGACCGTGAGACCCAGTACTTC. It yields the protein CSVDRETQYF.

The chain is built from TRBV2 and TRBJ1-2; D gene unclear. V lost 2 bases and J lost 4, with 8 bases in between. Germline V lookup: CDR1 SNHLY, CDR2 FYNNEI. The CDR3 length is 13 residues. The DNA of the CDR3 is TGTGCCAGCAGTGAAAGGGCCGCCTATGGCTACACCTTC. It specifies CASSERAAYGYTF.

With regard to this clonotype: A far larger clone is one base from this, pointing to a likely read error. The rearrangement joins TRBV11-2 to TRBJ2-1; TRBD1 aligns across 7 bases. Germline V lookup: CDR1 SGHAT, CDR2 FQNNGV. The CDR3 covers 16 residues. Here the CDR3 reads CASRLVPGGSRGEQFF. CDR3 DNA: TGTGCCAGCAGATTAGTCCCAGGGGGAAGTCGCGGTGAGCAGTTCTTC.

This clonotype appeared many times. The genes are TRBV24-1 and TRBJ2-5; 7 bases fit TRBD2. The CDR3 has 16 amino acids. Germline CDR1 reads KGHDR; CDR2 reads SFDVKD. The trim removed 3 bases at V and 4 bases at J, leaving 10 bases unmatched. This chain's CDR3 is CATSDPGLGAGETQYF. In nucleotides, the CDR3 is TGTGCCACCAGTGATCCCGGACTAGGAGCGGGAGAGACCCAGTACTTC.

This clonotype has at least ten counts. V is TRBV20-1 and J is TRBJ1-5; D gene unclear. The CDR3 sequence is 16 residues long. Germline CDR1 is DFQATT and CDR2 is SNEGSKA (reference sequence). V lost 2 bases to trimming and J lost 2 bases, with 16 bases between them. The DNA of the CDR3 is TGCAGTGCTAGACTGGGGTATGAGTCCGGCAATCAGCCCCAGCATTTT. Protein product: CSARLGYESGNQPQHF.

About this clonotype itself: The limits of the CDR3 on the DNA are not certain, so only TCRdb's listed CDR3 is given. The chain is built from TRBV20-1 and TRBJ2-2; TRBD1, as called in the table, went unchecked against the DNA. The CDR3 length equals 17 residues, ends included. Per the germline V gene, CDR1 is DFQATT and CDR2 is SNEGSKA (reference sequence). The CDR3 region is CSARPRGQGGELFFFFF.

This clonotype was picked up many times. The J gene is TRBJ2-3, the V gene TRBV18, with a weak D call TRBD1 (6 bases). Germline loops: CDR1 KGHSH, CDR2 LQKENI. V lost 6 bases to trimming and J lost 6 bases, with 16 bases between them. The CDR3 is 14 amino acids. CDR3 nucleotides: TGTGCCAGCTCCCCTCAGACAGGACCTGATACGCAGTATTTT. Its protein is CASSPQTGPDTQYF. The variable domain in full, with the rest retrieved from reference TRBV18 and TRBJ2-3, is NAGVMQNPRHLVRRRGQEARLRCSPMKGHSHVYWYRQLPEEGLKFMVYLQKENIIDESGMPKERFSAEFPKEGPSILRIQQVVRGDSAAYFCASSPQTGPDTQYFGPGTRLTVL.

The chain uses TRBV27 and TRBJ2-1; the match to TRBD2 covers 12 bases. In germline, CDR1 is MNHEY, CDR2 SMNVEV (reference sequence). Losses at the gene ends were 6 bases for V and 7 bases for J; bases not matched to a gene: 7. The CDR3 sequence is 15 residues long. The CDR3 is CASSPTSGSRNEQFF. CDR3 sequence (DNA): TGTGCCAGCAGCCCGACTAGCGGGAGTAGAAATGAGCAGTTCTTC.

The chain's CDR3 is CSVEEDSEISYEQYF. The CDR3 DNA sequence: TGCAGCGTTGAAGAAGACAGTGAGATCTCCTACGAGCAGTACTTC. The rearrangement joins TRBV29-1 to TRBJ2-7; possible D gene TRBD1, 5 bases. Germline CDR1 and CDR2: SQVTM and ANQGSEA. V dropped 0 bases and J dropped 0 bases, with 12 bases sitting between them. CDR3 size: 15 residues.

This clonotype has ten or more counts. V is TRBV2 and J is TRBJ1-1, with 9 bases fitting TRBD1. The V gene's germline CDR1 is SNHLY and CDR2 FYNNEI. The CDR3 totals 13 residues. V lost 9 bases, J lost 5 bases, and 7 bases stayed unmatched. The DNA for the CDR3 is TGTGCCAGTTCTGACAGGGGGTTTACTGAAGCTTTCTTT. Translated: CASSDRGFTEAFF. The variable domain in full, with the rest retrieved from reference TRBV2 and TRBJ1-1, is EPEVTQTPSHQVTQMGQEVILRCVPISNHLYFYWYRQILGQKVEFLVSFYNNEISEKSEIFDDQFSVERPDGSNFTLKIRSTKLEDSAMYFCASSDRGFTEAFFGQGTRLTVV.

CDR3: CASSEPQGRNTGELFF. The CDR3 DNA sequence: TGCGCCAGCAGTGAGCCCCAAGGGCGGAACACCGGGGAGCTGTTTTTT. V usage is TRBV10-1 and J usage is TRBJ2-2; D gene unclear. The V gene lost 2 bases and the J gene lost 1 base, with 11 bases spanning the gap. The germline CDR1 and CDR2 sequences are WNHNN and SYGVQD (reference sequence). CDR3 length equals 16 residues.

This clonotype was seen repeatedly, ten times or more. The chain is built from TRBV2 and TRBJ2-1, with D perhaps TRBD2 (7 bases). Germline V gene lookup returns CDR1 SNHLY and CDR2 FYNNEI. This CDR3 has 12 amino acids. Between the trimmed V and J ends, which lost 6 bases and 10 bases, there was a span of 13 bases. CDR3 nucleotide sequence: TGTGCCAGCAGCCGGGGGCGGGGGGAGCAGTTCTTC. Translation gives CASSRGRGEQFF.

This clonotype has at least ten counts. The gene calls are TRBV11-2 and TRBJ2-2, with D unresolved. Trimming shortened V by 5 bases and J by 1 base, and 14 bases separated the two germline ends. The CDR3 totals 16 residues. In germline, CDR1 is SGHAT, CDR2 FQNNGV. CDR3 nucleotides: TGTGCCAGCAGCGCTACACTCCGCGTGAACACCGGGGAGCTGTTTTTT. It yields the protein CASSATLRVNTGELFF. The full variable domain, in which reference TRBV11-2 and TRBJ2-2 provide the parts outside the CDR3, is EAGVAQSPRYKIIEKRQSVAFWCNPISGHATLYWYQQILGQGPKLLIQFQNNGVVDDSQLPKDRFSAERLKGVDSTLKIQPAKLEDSAVYLCASSATLRVNTGELFFGEGSRLTVL.

In its sample, this clonotype was seen many times. The J gene is TRBJ2-2, the V gene TRBV28, with a possible D match to TRBD1 (6 bases). Germline V gives CDR1 MDHEN, CDR2 SYDVKM. This CDR3 spans 15 amino acids. V gave up 5 bases and J gave up 4 bases, with 14 bases separating them. This CDR3 reads CASSTGLIGTGELFF. CDR3 nucleotides: TGTGCCAGCAGTACAGGGTTGATAGGCACCGGGGAGCTGTTTTTT.

The gene calls are TRBV2 and TRBJ1-1; 7 bases map to TRBD1. Germline CDR1 is SNHLY and CDR2 is FYNNEI. The CDR3 totals 14 residues. Germline trimming cut 7 bases from V and 1 base from J; bases unmatched to any gene: 6. Written as DNA, the CDR3 is TGTGCCAGCACCCGAGGACAGGAGAACACTGAAGCTTTCTTT. Its protein is CASTRGQENTEAFF.

At least ten counts were recorded for this clonotype. CDR3 nucleotide sequence: TGTGCCAGCAGTTCCGACAGGCTTCGTTCCAGGGGCGCCGAGCAGTACTTC. Its translation: CASSSDRLRSRGAEQYF. The V gene is TRBV12-3 or TRBV12-4, the J gene TRBJ2-7; D is possibly TRBD1 (6 bases). The CDR3 is made up of 17 amino acids. V lost 4 bases, J lost 6 bases, and 25 bases lay in between.

This clonotype has at least ten counts. The chain couples TRBV27 to TRBJ2-2; tentatively, D is TRBD1 (8 bases). The CDR3 is 15 amino acids. V was shortened by 6 bases and J by 6 bases, with 17 bases between the two germline ends. The germline gives CDR1 MNHEY, CDR2 SMNVEV (reference sequence). CDR3 loop: CASSFGQGGAGELFF. DNA for the CDR3: TGTGCCAGCAGCTTCGGACAGGGAGGGGCCGGGGAGCTGTTTTTT.

This clonotype has ten or more counts. The CDR3 protein is CASHSGGTTGELFF. The DNA of the CDR3 is TGTGCCAGTCACAGCGGGGGGACAACCGGGGAGCTGTTTTTT. The chain links TRBV6-2 or TRBV6-3 to TRBJ2-2; 9 bases map to TRBD2. CDR1 is MNHEY, CDR2 SVGEGT, per germline. V shed 9 bases, J shed 5 bases, and the junction held 7 bases outside the gene matches. The CDR3 runs to 14 residues.